This TCR beta chain was identified during a study of cytomegalovirus exposure and HLA in healthy donors. PCR was performed using 60 Vbeta and 13 Jbeta primers. The method was immunoSEQ multiplex PCR; TCRdb's version includes in-frame clones alone and lacks a portion of them. The table includes 150,000 to 250,000 clones, approximately 85% detected once. The CDR3 contains 16 residues. The germline gives CDR1 LNHDA, CDR2 SQIVND (reference sequence). Unmatched junction bases numbered 11, after V lost 6 bases and J lost 8 bases. What was sequenced was PBMCs. This TCR was sampled from a woman in her forties or fifties in good health and CMV-seronegative. The chain uses TRBV19 and TRBJ1-4; 11 bases are a match to TRBD1. As DNA, the CDR3 is TGTGCCAGTAGATCCGGAGGGGACAGGGGGTACGAAAAACTGTTTTTT. It codes for CASRSGGDRGYEKLFF.